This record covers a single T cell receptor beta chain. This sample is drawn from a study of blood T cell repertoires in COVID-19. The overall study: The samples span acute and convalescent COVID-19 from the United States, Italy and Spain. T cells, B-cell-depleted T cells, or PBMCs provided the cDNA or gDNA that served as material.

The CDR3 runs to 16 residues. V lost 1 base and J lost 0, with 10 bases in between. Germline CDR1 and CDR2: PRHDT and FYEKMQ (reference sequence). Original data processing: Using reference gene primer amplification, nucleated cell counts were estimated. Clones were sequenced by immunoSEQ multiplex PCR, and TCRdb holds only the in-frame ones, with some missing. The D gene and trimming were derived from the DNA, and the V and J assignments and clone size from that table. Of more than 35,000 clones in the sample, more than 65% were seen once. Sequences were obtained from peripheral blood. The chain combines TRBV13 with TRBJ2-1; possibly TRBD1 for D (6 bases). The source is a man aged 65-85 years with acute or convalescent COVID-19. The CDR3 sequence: CASSLEDRSSYNEQFF. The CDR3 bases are TGTGCCAGCAGCTTAGAGGACAGAAGCTCCTACAATGAGCAGTTCTTC.